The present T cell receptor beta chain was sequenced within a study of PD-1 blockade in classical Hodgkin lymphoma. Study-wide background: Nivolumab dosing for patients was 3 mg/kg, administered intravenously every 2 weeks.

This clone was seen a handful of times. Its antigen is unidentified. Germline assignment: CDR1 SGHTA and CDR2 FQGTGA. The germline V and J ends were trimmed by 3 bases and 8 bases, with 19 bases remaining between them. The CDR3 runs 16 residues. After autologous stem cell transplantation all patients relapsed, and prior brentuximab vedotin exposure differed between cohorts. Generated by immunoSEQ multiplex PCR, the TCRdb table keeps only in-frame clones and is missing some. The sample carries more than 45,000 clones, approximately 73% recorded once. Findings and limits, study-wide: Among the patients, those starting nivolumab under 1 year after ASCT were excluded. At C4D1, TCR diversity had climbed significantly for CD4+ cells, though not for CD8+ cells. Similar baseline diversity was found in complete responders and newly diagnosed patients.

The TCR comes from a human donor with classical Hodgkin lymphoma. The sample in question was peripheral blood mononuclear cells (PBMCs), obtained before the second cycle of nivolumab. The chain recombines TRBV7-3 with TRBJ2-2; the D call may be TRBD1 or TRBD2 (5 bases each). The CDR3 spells CASSLRGAPSAGELFF. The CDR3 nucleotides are TGTGCCAGCAGCTTGAGGGGAGCCCCGTCTGCGGGGGAGCTGTTTTTT. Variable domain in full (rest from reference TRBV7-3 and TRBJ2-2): GAGVSQTPSNKVTEKGKYVELRCDPISGHTALYWYRQSLGQGPEFLIYFQGTGAADDSGLPNDRFFAVRPEGSVSTLKIQRTERGDSAVYLCASSLRGAPSAGELFFGEGSRLTVL.